The 30 T cell receptor beta chains below come from one sample, sequenced in a study of T-cell reconstitution after alpha-beta-depleted transplantation in children. Unique molecular identifiers were incorporated during preparation of the TCRbeta library. A single record per CDR3 protein comes from TCRdb applying MiXCR to the PCR reads. The sample holds approximately 1,000,000 distinct CDR3 sequences, less than 30% seen once. The sequencing used PBMCs, mostly from graft donor cells, collected 360 days after TCRalphabeta/CD19-depleted stem cell transplant. The receptors were gathered from a boy in the first two years of life who had a stem cell transplant for SCID, so the T cells may come from the graft donor.

The J gene is TRBJ2-1, the V gene TRBV18; 9 bases line up with TRBD2. Germline V gene data show CDR1 as KGHSH and CDR2 as LQKENI. Unmatched junction bases numbered 9, after V lost 0 bases and J lost 6 bases. This CDR3 has 17 amino acids. The CDR3 DNA follows: TGTGCCAGCTCACCACCGCGGTTGGCGGGGGGGCTCAATGAGCAGTTCTTC. Protein product: CASSPPRLAGGLNEQFF. The variable domain in full, with the rest retrieved from reference TRBV18 and TRBJ2-1, is NAGVMQNPRHLVRRRGQEARLRCSPMKGHSHVYWYRQLPEEGLKFMVYLQKENIIDESGMPKERFSAEFPKEGPSILRIQQVVRGDSAAYFCASSPPRLAGGLNEQFFGPGTRLTVL.

This clonotype was found many times. The V gene is TRBV6-5, the J gene TRBJ2-3; D not certain. V was trimmed by 8 bases and J by 2 bases, leaving 8 bases between them. The CDR3 sequence is 12 residues long. CDR1 and CDR2 (germline): MNHEY, SVGAGI. The DNA for the CDR3 is TGTGCCAGCGGGCGAGACACAGATACGCAGTATTTT. Protein product: CASGRDTDTQYF.

This clonotype has just a few counts. The chain uses TRBV12-3 or TRBV12-4 and TRBJ2-2, with 9 bases identical to TRBD2. The CDR3 sequence is 15 residues long. V lost 2 bases, J lost 8 bases, and 6 bases stayed unmatched. The CDR3 sequence is CASSLQAGGPGELFF. Here the CDR3 DNA reads TGTGCCAGCAGTTTACAGGCGGGGGGGCCGGGGGAGCTGTTTTTT.

This chain joins TRBV6-5 and TRBJ2-3, with D tentatively TRBD2 (6 bases). V dropped 4 bases and J dropped 0 bases, with 17 bases sitting between them. This CDR3 spans 17 amino acids. Germline assignment: CDR1 MNHEY and CDR2 SVGAGI. For the CDR3, the DNA is TGTGCCAGCAGTTCCCCCAGGGTGCGGGGTAGCACAGATACGCAGTATTTT. Its translation: CASSSPRVRGSTDTQYF.

The sample holds a few counts of this clonotype. This chain connects TRBV5-6 to TRBJ2-1; 9 positions match TRBD1. With V trimmed by 3 bases and J by 6 bases, 7 bases remained unmatched. The germline V gene has CDR1 SGHDT and CDR2 YYEEEE. CDR3 length: 15 residues. The CDR3 sequence: CASSSPTGGGNEQFF. The CDR3 DNA reads TGTGCCAGCAGCTCCCCGACAGGGGGAGGCAATGAGCAGTTCTTC.

This rearrangement joins TRBV27 to TRBJ2-1, with TRBD2 identical over 7 bases. Germline CDR1 reads MNHEY; CDR2 reads SMNVEV (reference sequence). This CDR3 has 15 residues. Losses at the gene ends were 0 bases for V and 4 bases for J; bases not matched to a gene: 3. The CDR3 DNA sequence: TGTGCCAGCAGTTTATCCAGGGACTATTACAATGAGCAGTTCTTC. Translated, it gives CASSLSRDYYNEQFF.

The chain employs TRBV20-1 and TRBJ1-1, with 10 bases matching TRBD1. The CDR3 spans 15 residues. Per the germline V gene, CDR1 is DFQATT and CDR2 is SNEGSKA (reference sequence). V lost 5 bases, J lost 4 bases, and 10 bases stayed unmatched. CDR3 sequence reads: CSARKTGGAFTEAFF. In DNA form, the CDR3 reads TGCAGTGCTCGAAAGACAGGGGGCGCGTTCACTGAAGCTTTCTTT.

V is TRBV7-2 and J is TRBJ2-5; D call uncertain. The germline V gene has CDR1 SGHTA and CDR2 FQGNSA. V was shortened by 5 bases and J by 1 base, with 11 bases between the two germline ends. The CDR3 loop spans 14 amino acids. Written as DNA, the CDR3 is TGTGCCAGCAGCCCAGGCGGTTTCCAAGAGACCCAGTACTTC. Its translation is CASSPGGFQETQYF.

V usage is TRBV11-2 and J usage is TRBJ2-1, with unresolved D. Germline values: CDR1 SGHAT, CDR2 FQNNGV. The CDR3 contains 12 residues. The V gene lost 3 bases and the J gene lost 10 bases, with 10 bases spanning the gap. The CDR3 nucleotides are TGTGCCAGCAGCTTCGGACCTCGAGAGCAGTTCTTC. Its protein product is CASSFGPREQFF.

This clonotype has more than one count but fewer than ten. V is TRBV7-2 and J is TRBJ1-2; TRBD1 agrees at 7 bases. The ends lost 5 bases at V and 8 bases at J; junction bases unmatched: 8. Germline lookup yields CDR1 SGHTA and CDR2 FQGNSA. The CDR3 contains 13 residues. CDR3 residues: CASSPRTGQGYTF. The CDR3 DNA sequence: TGTGCCAGCAGCCCAAGGACAGGACAAGGCTACACCTTC. Full variable domain (remainder filled in from reference TRBV7-2 and TRBJ1-2): GAGVSQSPSNKVTEKGKDVELRCDPISGHTALYWYRQSLGQGLEFLIYFQGNSAPDKSGLPSDRFSAERTGGSVSTLTIQRTQQEDSAVYLCASSPRTGQGYTFGSGTRLTVV.

This clonotype was observed a handful of times. J is TRBJ2-3 and V is TRBV6-1; D not certain. V was trimmed by 5 bases and J by 5 bases, leaving 8 bases between them. The CDR3 length is 12 residues. Germline CDR1 reads MNHNS; CDR2 reads SASEGT. The CDR3 DNA reads TGTGCCAGCAGTAAGTATGGAGATACGCAGTATTTT. Amino acids: CASSKYGDTQYF.

The chain has TRBV20-1 and TRBJ1-1, with unresolved D. The CDR3 runs to 16 residues. The V end lost 3 bases, the J end lost 4 bases, and 21 bases lay between the germline ends. Germline V gene data show CDR1 as DFQATT and CDR2 as SNEGSKA (reference sequence). The DNA for the CDR3 is TGCAGTGCTAGGAAACTAGGTGACCCCCGGACCACTGAAGCTTTCTTT. The encoded protein is CSARKLGDPRTTEAFF.

The V and J genes are TRBV25-1 and TRBJ2-7; D not certain. Trimming left V 3 bases short and J 0 bases short, with 6 bases between. The germline gives CDR1 MGHDK, CDR2 SYGVNS. The CDR3 has 13 amino acids. CDR3 protein: CASSDQSSYEQYF. CDR3 coding DNA: TGTGCCAGCAGTGACCAGAGCTCCTACGAGCAGTACTTC.

The sample holds a few counts of this clonotype. This chain uses TRBV7-3 with TRBJ1-3; D not resolved. The ends were cut back, 4 bases at V and 4 bases at J, with 8 bases in the middle. This CDR3 is built from 13 residues. Germline values: CDR1 SGHTA, CDR2 FQGTGA. The CDR3: CASSSQQGNTIYF. The CDR3 coding sequence is TGTGCCAGCAGCTCTCAGCAGGGAAACACCATATATTTT.

The chain links TRBV5-1 to TRBJ2-2; 7 nucleotides agree with TRBD2. Germline V gene data show CDR1 as SGHRS and CDR2 as YFSETQ. This CDR3 spans 18 amino acids. The trim removed 4 bases at V and 1 base at J, leaving 13 bases unmatched. The DNA for the CDR3 is TGCGCCAGCAGCCCGAACCTCCGAGCGGGGAGGAACACCGGGGAGCTGTTTTTT. It yields the protein CASSPNLRAGRNTGELFF.

The chain joins TRBV4-2 to TRBJ1-4; the match to TRBD1 covers 7 bases. The ends lost 1 base at V and 5 bases at J; junction bases unmatched: 7. Germline CDR1 reads LGHNA; CDR2 reads YNFKEQ. The CDR3 is 16 residues long. Here the CDR3 DNA reads TGTGCCAGCAGCCAAGTGCAGGGACAGATCAATGAAAAACTGTTTTTT. It encodes CASSQVQGQINEKLFF.

This clonotype has only a few counts. CDR3 region: CASSLVGADTGELFF. In DNA, the CDR3 is TGTGCCAGCAGCTTGGTAGGGGCCGACACCGGGGAGCTGTTTTTT. The chain is built from TRBV5-5 and TRBJ2-2, with D possibly matching TRBD1 (5 bases). Germline V lookup: CDR1 SGHKS, CDR2 YYEKEE (reference sequence). This CDR3 comprises 15 residues. The germline V and J ends were trimmed by 0 bases and 3 bases, with 9 bases remaining between them.

This clonotype has a handful of counts. This sequence joins TRBV20-1 and TRBJ2-1; TRBD2 aligns across 10 bases. The ends lost 6 bases at V and 10 bases at J; junction bases unmatched: 9. There are 13 residues in the CDR3. Germline loops: CDR1 DFQATT, CDR2 SNEGSKA (reference sequence). The CDR3 spells CSAHLAGAREQFF. In nucleotides, the CDR3 is TGCAGTGCGCATCTAGCGGGGGCCCGAGAGCAGTTCTTC.

This clonotype occurred a few times. The V gene is TRBV7-9, the J gene TRBJ1-1, with 7 bases that match TRBD1. The CDR3 extends over 14 amino acids. After removal of 6 bases from V and 6 bases from J, the junction contained 10 bases not matched to a gene. Germline CDR1 is SEHNR and CDR2 is FQNEAQ (reference sequence). The CDR3 is CASRSQGPGAEAFF. CDR3 nucleotides: TGTGCCAGCAGGTCACAGGGGCCTGGGGCTGAAGCTTTCTTT.

This clonotype was picked up a small number of times. The gene calls are TRBV2 and TRBJ2-2, with no clear D. Trimming removed 5 bases from V and 7 bases from J, with 5 bases in between. The CDR3 extends over 11 amino acids. Germline-derived CDR1 and CDR2 are SNHLY and FYNNEI. CDR3 bases: TGTGCCAGCAGTCAACGCGGGGAGCTGTTTTTT. It is translated as CASSQRGELFF.

In this sample, this clonotype turned up many times. Germline and junction disagree at one end, which may indicate a read error. This chain connects TRBV4-1 to TRBJ2-5; TRBD1 aligns across 8 bases. Germline loops: CDR1 MGHRA, CDR2 YSYEKL. The CDR3 length is 14 residues. This chain's CDR3 is CASSQAGGRETQYF. CDR3 in DNA: TGTGCCAGCAGCCAAGCAGGGGGCCGAGAGACCCAGTACTTC.

A note on this clonotype: The limits of the CDR3 on the DNA are not certain, so only TCRdb's listed CDR3 is given. This rearrangement joins TRBV12-3 or TRBV12-4 to TRBJ2-7; the DNA was not used to check the table's D call, TRBD1. Counting both end residues, the CDR3 totals 15 amino acids. CDR3 sequence: CASSPRLAQAYEQYF.

The genes are TRBV7-9 and TRBJ2-7; TRBD1 is a possible D gene (5 bases). Germline V CDR1 and CDR2: SEHNR, FQNEAQ (reference sequence). The CDR3 covers 15 residues. Trimming pared 5 bases from V and 2 bases from J, leaving 16 bases between. The chain's CDR3 is CASSPVGALAYEQYF. CDR3 DNA sequence: TGTGCCAGCAGCCCCGTAGGGGCTCTGGCCTACGAGCAGTACTTC.

This clonotype has more than one count but fewer than ten. The chain carries TRBV28 and TRBJ2-5, with 12 bases identical to TRBD2. Per germline, CDR1 MDHEN and CDR2 SYDVKM. The CDR3 consists of 16 residues. J gave up 0 bases and V 5 bases, and 4 bases lay outside the gene matches. This CDR3 is CASSGTSGWYQETQYF. The CDR3 DNA is TGTGCCAGCAGTGGGACTAGCGGGTGGTACCAAGAGACCCAGTACTTC. Filled out from reference TRBV28 and TRBJ2-5, the complete variable domain reads DVKVTQSSRYLVKRTGEKVFLECVQDMDHENMFWYRQDPGLGLRLIYFSYDVKMKEKGDIPEGYSVSREKKERFSLILESASTNQTSMYLCASSGTSGWYQETQYFGPGTRLLVL.

V is TRBV7-2 and J is TRBJ1-1; the D is unclear. Germline assignment: CDR1 SGHTA and CDR2 FQGNSA. V dropped 0 bases and J dropped 0 bases, with 8 bases sitting between them. CDR3 length equals 15 residues. The CDR3 sequence is CASSLAHTVNTEAFF. As DNA, the CDR3 is TGTGCCAGCAGCTTAGCTCACACGGTGAACACTGAAGCTTTCTTT.

V and J are TRBV6-5 and TRBJ2-4; 7 positions agree with TRBD2. V trimming: 0 bases; J trimming: 7 bases; junction bases outside the gene matches: 3. There are 14 residues in the CDR3. Germline V CDR1 and CDR2: MNHEY, SVGAGI. DNA for the CDR3: TGTGCCAGCAGTTACTCGCGGGAGTTCAACATTCAGTACTTC. Its protein product is CASSYSREFNIQYF.

V usage is TRBV6-5 and J usage is TRBJ1-1; D is possibly TRBD1 (6 bases). Germline CDR1 is MNHEY and CDR2 is SVGAGI. This CDR3 is built from 13 residues. Trimming pared 2 bases from V and 3 bases from J, leaving 7 bases between. The CDR3, as DNA: TGTGCCAGCAGTTACGGGGGGCACACTGAAGCTTTCTTT. Its translation: CASSYGGHTEAFF.

The chain couples TRBV10-2 to TRBJ1-2; no clear D gene. CDR1 and CDR2 from the germline V gene are WSHSY and SAAADI. The length of the CDR3 is 13 residues. Trimming shortened V by 4 bases and J by 8 bases, and 14 bases separated the two germline ends. CDR3: CASSGSYTAGYTF. In nucleotides, the CDR3 is TGCGCCAGCAGTGGGAGCTACACTGCGGGCTACACCTTC.

The gene calls are TRBV20-1 and TRBJ2-2, with TRBD2 identical over 7 bases. Germline V lookup: CDR1 DFQATT, CDR2 SNEGSKA (reference sequence). V lost 1 base and J lost 2; bases outside the gene matches: 4. This CDR3 contains 15 residues. The CDR3 nucleotides are TGCAGTGCTAGAGCGGGGGGTAGAAACACCGGGGAGCTGTTTTTT. Translated, it gives CSARAGGRNTGELFF.

In this sample, this clonotype turned up many times. The rearrangement joins TRBV28 to TRBJ2-6, with D unresolved. Trimming took 6 bases from V and 3 from J, leaving 15 bases between them. This CDR3 is built from 16 residues. The V gene's germline CDR1 is MDHEN and CDR2 SYDVKM. CDR3 sequence: CASRPWVDGGANVLTF. As DNA, the CDR3 is TGTGCCAGCAGACCTTGGGTTGACGGTGGGGCCAACGTCCTGACTTTC.